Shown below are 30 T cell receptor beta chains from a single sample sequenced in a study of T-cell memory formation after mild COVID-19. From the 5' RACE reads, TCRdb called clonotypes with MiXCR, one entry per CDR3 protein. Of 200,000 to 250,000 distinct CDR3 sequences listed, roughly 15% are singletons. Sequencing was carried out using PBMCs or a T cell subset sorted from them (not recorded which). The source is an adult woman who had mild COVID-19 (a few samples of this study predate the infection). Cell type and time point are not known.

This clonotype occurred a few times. CDR3 amino acids: CASSLRTSGTDTQYF. The DNA of the CDR3 is TGTGCCAGCAGCTTGAGGACTAGCGGTACAGATACGCAGTATTTT. The chain joins TRBV7-2 to TRBJ2-3; 10 bases are shared with TRBD2. V shed 3 bases and J 3 bases; nucleotides not matched to a gene: 3. The germline V gene encodes CDR1 SGHTA and CDR2 FQGNSA. The CDR3 has 15 amino acids.

CDR3 residues: CSARDPSGDNEQFF. The DNA for the CDR3 is TGCAGTGCTAGAGATCCTAGCGGGGACAATGAGCAGTTCTTC. The genes are TRBV20-1 and TRBJ2-1; 9 nucleotides align to TRBD2. CDR3 length: 14 amino acids. Germline CDR1 is DFQATT and CDR2 is SNEGSKA (reference sequence). V gave up 0 bases and J gave up 5 bases; unmatched junction bases: 2.

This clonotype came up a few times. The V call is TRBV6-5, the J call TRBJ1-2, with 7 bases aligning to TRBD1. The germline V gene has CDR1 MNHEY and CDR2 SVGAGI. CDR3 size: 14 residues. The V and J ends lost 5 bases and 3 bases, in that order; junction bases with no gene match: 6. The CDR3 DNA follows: TGTGCCAGCAGTCCCGACAGGGAGGACTATGGCTACACCTTC. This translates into CASSPDREDYGYTF.

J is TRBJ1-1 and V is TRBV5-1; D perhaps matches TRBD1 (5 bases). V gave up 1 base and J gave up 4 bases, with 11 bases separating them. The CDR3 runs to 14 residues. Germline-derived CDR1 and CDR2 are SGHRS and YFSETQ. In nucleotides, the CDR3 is TGCGCCAGCAGCTTGTGGGGGGGACTCACTGAAGCTTTCTTT. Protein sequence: CASSLWGGLTEAFF.

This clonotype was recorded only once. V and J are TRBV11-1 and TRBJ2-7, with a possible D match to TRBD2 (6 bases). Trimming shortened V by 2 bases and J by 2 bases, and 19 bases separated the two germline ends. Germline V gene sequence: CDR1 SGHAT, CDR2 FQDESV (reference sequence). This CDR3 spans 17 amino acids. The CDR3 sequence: CASSLRGAAGPTYEQYF. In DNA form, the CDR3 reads TGTGCCAGCAGCTTACGGGGAGCAGCGGGCCCCACCTACGAGCAGTACTTC.

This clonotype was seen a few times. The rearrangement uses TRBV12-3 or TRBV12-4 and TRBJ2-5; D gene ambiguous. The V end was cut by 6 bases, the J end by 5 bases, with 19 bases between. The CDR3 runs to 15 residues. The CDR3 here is CASSPMLRRSETQYF. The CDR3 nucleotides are TGTGCCAGCAGCCCTATGCTGCGTAGATCTGAGACCCAGTACTTC.

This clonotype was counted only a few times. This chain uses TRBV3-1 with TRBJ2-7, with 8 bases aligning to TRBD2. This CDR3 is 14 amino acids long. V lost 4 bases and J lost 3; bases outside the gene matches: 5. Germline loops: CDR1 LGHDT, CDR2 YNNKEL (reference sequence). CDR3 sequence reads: CASSRRAGGYEQYF. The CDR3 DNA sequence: TGTGCCAGCAGCCGCAGGGCGGGAGGCTACGAGCAGTACTTC.

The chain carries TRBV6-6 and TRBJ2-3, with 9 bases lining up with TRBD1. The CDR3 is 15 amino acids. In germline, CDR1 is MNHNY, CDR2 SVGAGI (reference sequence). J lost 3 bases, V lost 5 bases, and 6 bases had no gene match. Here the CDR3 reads CASSARQGVTDTQYF. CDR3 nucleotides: TGTGCCAGCAGTGCGAGACAGGGGGTGACAGATACGCAGTATTTT.

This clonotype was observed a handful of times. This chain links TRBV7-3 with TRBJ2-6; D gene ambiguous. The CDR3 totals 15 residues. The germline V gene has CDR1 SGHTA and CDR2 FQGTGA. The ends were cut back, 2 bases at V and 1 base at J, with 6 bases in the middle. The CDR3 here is CASSLFRSGANVLTF. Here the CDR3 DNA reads TGTGCCAGCAGCTTATTCAGGTCTGGGGCCAACGTCCTGACTTTC.

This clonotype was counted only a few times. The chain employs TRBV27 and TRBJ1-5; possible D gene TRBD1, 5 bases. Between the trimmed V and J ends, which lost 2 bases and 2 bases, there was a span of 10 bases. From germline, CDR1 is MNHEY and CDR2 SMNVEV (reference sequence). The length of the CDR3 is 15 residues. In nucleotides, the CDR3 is TGTGCCAGCAGTTTAACAGGCCTGGGCAATCAGCCCCAGCATTTT. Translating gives CASSLTGLGNQPQHF.

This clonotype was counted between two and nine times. The CDR3 coding sequence is TGTGCCAGTAGCGACAGGGTGAGCTCCTACGAGCAGTACTTC. It yields the protein CASSDRVSSYEQYF. This chain connects TRBV19 to TRBJ2-7; 7 nucleotides match TRBD1. From germline, CDR1 is LNHDA and CDR2 SQIVND (reference sequence). With 6 bases clipped from V and 0 bases from J, the junction kept 5 bases outside the gene matches. This CDR3 is built from 14 residues.

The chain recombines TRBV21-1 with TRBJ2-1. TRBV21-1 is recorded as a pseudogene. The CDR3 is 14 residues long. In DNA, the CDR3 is TGTGCCAGCATCAACAGGAGCTCCTACAATGAGCAGTTCTTC. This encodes CASINRSSYNEQFF.

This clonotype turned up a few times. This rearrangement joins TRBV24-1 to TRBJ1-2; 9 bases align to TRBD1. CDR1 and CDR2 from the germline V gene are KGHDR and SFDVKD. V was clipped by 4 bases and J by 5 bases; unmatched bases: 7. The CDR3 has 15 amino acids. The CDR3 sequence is CATSEPGQGIYGYTF. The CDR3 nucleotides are TGTGCCACCAGTGAACCGGGACAGGGTATTTATGGCTACACCTTC.

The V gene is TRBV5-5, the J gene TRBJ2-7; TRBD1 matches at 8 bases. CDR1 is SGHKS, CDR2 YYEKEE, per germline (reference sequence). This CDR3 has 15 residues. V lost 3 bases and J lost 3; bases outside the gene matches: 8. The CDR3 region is CASSWTGTGIYEQYF. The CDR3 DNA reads TGTGCCAGCAGCTGGACCGGGACAGGTATCTACGAGCAGTACTTC.

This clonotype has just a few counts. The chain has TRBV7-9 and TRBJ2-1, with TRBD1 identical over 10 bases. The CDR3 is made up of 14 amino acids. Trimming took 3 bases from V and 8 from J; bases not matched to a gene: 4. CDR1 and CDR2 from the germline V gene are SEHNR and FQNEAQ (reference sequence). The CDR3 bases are TGTGCCAGCAGCTTCTCCGGGACAGGGGATGAGCAGTTCTTC. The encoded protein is CASSFSGTGDEQFF.

The CDR3 loop is CASTNRRRTGGIGYTF. As DNA, the CDR3 is TGTGCCAGCACTAATCGGAGGAGGACAGGGGGCATTGGCTACACCTTC. The rearrangement uses TRBV6-1 and TRBJ1-2, with 11 nucleotides matching TRBD1. Germline V CDR1 and CDR2: MNHNS, SASEGT. The length of the CDR3 is 16 residues. V trimming: 7 bases; J trimming: 7 bases; junction bases outside the gene matches: 14.

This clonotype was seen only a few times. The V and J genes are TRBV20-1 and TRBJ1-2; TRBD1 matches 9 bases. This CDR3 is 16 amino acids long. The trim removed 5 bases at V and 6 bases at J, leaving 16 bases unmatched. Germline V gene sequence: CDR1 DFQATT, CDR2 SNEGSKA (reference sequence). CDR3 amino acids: CSAPIQGAALYHGYTF. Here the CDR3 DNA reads TGCAGTGCTCCTATACAGGGGGCAGCCCTCTATCATGGCTACACCTTC.

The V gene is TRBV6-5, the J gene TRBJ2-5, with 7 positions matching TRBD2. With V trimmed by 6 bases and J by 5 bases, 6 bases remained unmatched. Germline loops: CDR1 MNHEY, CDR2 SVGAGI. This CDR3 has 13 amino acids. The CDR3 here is CASRKAGKETQYF. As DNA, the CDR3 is TGTGCCAGCAGAAAAGCGGGGAAGGAGACCCAGTACTTC.

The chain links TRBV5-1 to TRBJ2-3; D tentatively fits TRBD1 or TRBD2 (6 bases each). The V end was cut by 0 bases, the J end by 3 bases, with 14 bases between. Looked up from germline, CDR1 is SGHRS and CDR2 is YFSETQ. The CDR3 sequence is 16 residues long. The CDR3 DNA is TGCGCCAGCAGCTTGGTTCCGGGGGCCGATACAGATACGCAGTATTTT. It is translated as CASSLVPGADTDTQYF. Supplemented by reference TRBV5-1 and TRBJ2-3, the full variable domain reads KAGVTQTPRYLIKTRGQQVTLSCSPISGHRSVSWYQQTPGQGLQFLFEYFSETQRNKGNFPGRFSGRQFSNSRSEMNVSTLELGDSALYLCASSLVPGADTDTQYFGPGTRLTVL.

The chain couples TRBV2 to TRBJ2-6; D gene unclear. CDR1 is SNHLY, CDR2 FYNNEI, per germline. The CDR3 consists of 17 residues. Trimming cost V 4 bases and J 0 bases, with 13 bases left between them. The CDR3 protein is CASSAPSFFSGANVLTF. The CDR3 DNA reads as TGTGCCAGCAGTGCTCCTTCATTTTTCTCTGGGGCCAACGTCCTGACTTTC.

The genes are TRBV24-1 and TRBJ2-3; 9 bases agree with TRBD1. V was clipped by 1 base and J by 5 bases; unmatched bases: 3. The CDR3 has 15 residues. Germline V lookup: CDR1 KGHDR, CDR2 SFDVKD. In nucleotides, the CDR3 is TGTGCCACCAGTGATTTCGGACAGGGGTTAGATACGCAGTATTTT. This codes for CATSDFGQGLDTQYF.

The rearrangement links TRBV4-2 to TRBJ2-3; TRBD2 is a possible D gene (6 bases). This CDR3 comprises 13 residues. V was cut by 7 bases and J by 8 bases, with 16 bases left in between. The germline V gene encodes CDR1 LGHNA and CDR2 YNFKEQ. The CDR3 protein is CASTLAPGGTQYF. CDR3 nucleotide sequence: TGTGCCAGCACCCTAGCGCCCGGGGGTACGCAGTATTTT.

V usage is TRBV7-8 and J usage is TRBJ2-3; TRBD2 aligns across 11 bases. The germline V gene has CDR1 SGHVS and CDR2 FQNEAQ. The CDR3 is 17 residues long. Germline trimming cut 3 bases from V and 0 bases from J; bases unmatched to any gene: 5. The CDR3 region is CASSFPSGGTSTDTQYF. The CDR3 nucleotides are TGTGCCAGCAGCTTTCCTAGCGGGGGGACTAGCACAGATACGCAGTATTTT.

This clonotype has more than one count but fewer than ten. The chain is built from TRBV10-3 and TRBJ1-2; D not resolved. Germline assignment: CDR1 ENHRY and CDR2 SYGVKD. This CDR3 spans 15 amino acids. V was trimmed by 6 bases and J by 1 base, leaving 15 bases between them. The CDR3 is CAISSGLSINYGYTF. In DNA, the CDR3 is TGTGCCATCAGCTCCGGGCTTTCCATTAACTATGGCTACACCTTC.

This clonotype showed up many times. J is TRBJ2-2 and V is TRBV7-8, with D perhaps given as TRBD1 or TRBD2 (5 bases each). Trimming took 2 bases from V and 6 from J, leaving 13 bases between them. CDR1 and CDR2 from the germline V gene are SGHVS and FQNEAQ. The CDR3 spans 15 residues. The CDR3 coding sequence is TGTGCCAGCAGCTTACAGAGGGGTGCGGCCGGGGAGCTGTTTTTT. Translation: CASSLQRGAAGELFF.

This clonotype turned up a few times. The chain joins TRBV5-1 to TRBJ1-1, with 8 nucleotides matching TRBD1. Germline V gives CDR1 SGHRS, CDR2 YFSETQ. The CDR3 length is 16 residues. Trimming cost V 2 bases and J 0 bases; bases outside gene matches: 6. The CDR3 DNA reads TGCGCCAGCAGCTTTGGGACAGGAGGTCTGAACACTGAAGCTTTCTTT. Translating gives CASSFGTGGLNTEAFF.

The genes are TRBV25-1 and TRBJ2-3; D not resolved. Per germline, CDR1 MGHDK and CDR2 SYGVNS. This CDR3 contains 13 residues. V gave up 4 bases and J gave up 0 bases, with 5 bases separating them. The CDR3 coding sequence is TGTGCCAGCAGTGGGCCTAGCACAGATACGCAGTATTTT. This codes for CASSGPSTDTQYF.

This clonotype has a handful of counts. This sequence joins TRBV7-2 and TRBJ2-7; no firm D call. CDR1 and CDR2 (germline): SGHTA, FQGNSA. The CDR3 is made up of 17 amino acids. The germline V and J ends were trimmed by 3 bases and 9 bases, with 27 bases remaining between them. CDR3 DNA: TGTGCCAGCAGCTTGGGAATAGTGTCGAACCTCTACGATCGGCAGTACTTC. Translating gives CASSLGIVSNLYDRQYF. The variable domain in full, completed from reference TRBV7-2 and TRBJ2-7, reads GAGVSQSPSNKVTEKGKDVELRCDPISGHTALYWYRQSLGQGLEFLIYFQGNSAPDKSGLPSDRFSAERTGGSVSTLTIQRTQQEDSAVYLCASSLGIVSNLYDRQYFGPGTRLTVT.

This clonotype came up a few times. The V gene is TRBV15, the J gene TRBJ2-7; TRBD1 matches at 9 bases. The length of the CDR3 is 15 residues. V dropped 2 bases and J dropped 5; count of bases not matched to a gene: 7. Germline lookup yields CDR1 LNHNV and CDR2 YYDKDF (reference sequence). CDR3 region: CATSRRQGGVDEQYF. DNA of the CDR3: TGTGCCACCAGCAGACGACAGGGGGGTGTCGACGAGCAGTACTTC.

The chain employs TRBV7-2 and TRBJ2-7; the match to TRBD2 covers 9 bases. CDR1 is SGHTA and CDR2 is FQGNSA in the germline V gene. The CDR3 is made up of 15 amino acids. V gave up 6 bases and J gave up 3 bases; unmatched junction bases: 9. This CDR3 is CASRLTSGRNYEQYF. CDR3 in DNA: TGTGCCAGCAGACTTACTAGCGGGCGGAACTACGAGCAGTACTTC. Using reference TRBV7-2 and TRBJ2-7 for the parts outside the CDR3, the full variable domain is GAGVSQSPSNKVTEKGKDVELRCDPISGHTALYWYRQSLGQGLEFLIYFQGNSAPDKSGLPSDRFSAERTGGSVSTLTIQRTQQEDSAVYLCASRLTSGRNYEQYFGPGTRLTVT.